Below, one T cell receptor beta chain is given with its context. This sample stems from a study of blood T cell repertoires in COVID-19. Study details: Sources were T cells, B-cell-depleted T cells, or PBMCs; the material itself was cDNA or gDNA.

Trimming pared 3 bases from V and 0 bases from J, leaving 11 bases between. The CDR3 covers 15 residues. Germline-derived CDR1 and CDR2 are SGHTA and FQGNSA. Original handling: Nucleated cell number was recorded as an estimate derived from reference gene primer amplification. Profiled with immunoSEQ multiplex PCR; TCRdb holds only in-frame clones, not every one. V, J and clone size are those of that table, while D and trimming were read from the DNA. In the table there are about 200,000 clones, 70% to 90% of which are singletons. The sequence came from a man aged 60 to 69 with acute or convalescent COVID-19. The chain carries TRBV7-2 and TRBJ1-2; possible D gene TRBD1, 6 bases. The sequencing input was peripheral blood. Here the CDR3 reads CASSFQGPTNYGYTF. The CDR3 coding sequence is TGTGCCAGCAGCTTTCAGGGGCCAACTAACTATGGCTACACCTTC.